This TCR beta chain was sequenced during a study of shared clonotypes between healthy human individuals. Germline lookup yields CDR1 GTSNPN and CDR2 SVGIG (reference sequence). The V and J ends lost 4 bases and 0 bases respectively, with 21 bases between them. This CDR3 region has 17 residues. Some clones are missing from TCRdb's copy, which holds only in-frame ones; the method was immunoSEQ multiplex PCR. The sample yields some 2,400,000 clones, around 95% seen once. The gene calls are TRBV30 and TRBJ1-1; a possible D gene is TRBD1 (6 bases). Sequencing used naive CD4+ T cells sorted from blood. Subset of the sample: CD45RA+ positively selected. This receptor was obtained from a man aged 18-30 years in good health. This CDR3 reads CAWTVRGTGHLNTEAFF. The CDR3 DNA sequence: TGTGCCTGGACCGTACGGGGCACGGGACACTTGAACACTGAAGCTTTCTTT.